This TCR beta chain was profiled in a study of T cells in Graves' hyperthyroidism and ophthalmopathy. Whole-study results and caveats: Also found in blood were most expanded thyroid clonotypes above 0.001.

Worth noting for this clonotype: The target antigen is unknown.

Diagnoses used clinical symptoms, serum thyroxine and TRAb, thyroid ultrasound and orbital computed tomography. There were TCR beta CDR3 regions amplified from RNA transcripts. A first-round RT-PCR of the TCR CDR3 used the HTBI primer set. TCRdb re-analysed the multiplex PCR reads in MiXCR, keeping a single row per CDR3 protein. The table lists over 550,000 distinct CDR3 sequences, around 17% of them singletons. The sample consisted of blood. The sequence was obtained from a woman aged 18 to 35 with Graves' hyperthyroidism.

The CDR3 spells CASSYSGLGNSPLHF. The CDR3 coding sequence is TGTGCCAGCAGTTACTCGGGACTGGGTAATTCACCCCTCCACTTT. The chain combines TRBV6-5 with TRBJ1-6, with a tentative D call TRBD1 (5 bases). This CDR3 comprises 15 residues. V was clipped by 0 bases and J by 6 bases, with 9 bases between them. The germline V gene encodes CDR1 MNHEY and CDR2 SVGAGI.